This TCR beta chain was sequenced for a study of OX40 agonist ivuxolimab in advanced cancers. Background on the study: Mean age about 60 years, range 23 to 79; 82.7% male. General study results and limits: Fewer expanded clones were found on average in CD4+ than in CD8+ T cells.

The table came from immunoSEQ multiplex PCR; TCRdb's copy has only in-frame clones and leaves some out. The sample lists about 55,000 clones; roughly 86% were seen once. To note about this clone: Its target is unknown.

The CDR3 consists of 16 residues. With 2 bases removed from V and 1 base from J, the gap between germline ends came to 14 bases. Germline values: CDR1 SGHAT, CDR2 FQDESV (reference sequence). Patients were ruled out by autoimmune disease history or systemic immunosuppression. The clonotype originates from an adult with an advanced solid tumor such as melanoma, head and neck, liver or kidney cancer. The chain joins TRBV11-1 to TRBJ2-5, with D perhaps being TRBD1 or TRBD2 (6 bases each). Sequenced material: CD4+ or CD8+ T cells sorted from blood, taken in a trial of the OX40 agonist ivuxolimab. CDR3 in DNA: TGTGCCAGCAGCTTACTTAGGGGGGACCCCCAAGAGACCCAGTACTTC. It is translated as CASSLLRGDPQETQYF.